One and the same sample provided the 8 T cell receptor beta chains below, sequenced in a study of T cell changes during pregnancy in multiple sclerosis. Method: immunoSEQ multiplex PCR; TCRdb's copy keeps in-frame clones and lacks some. The sample has 40,000 or so clones; around nine tenths are singletons. Sequencing used CD4+ T cells from peripheral blood mononuclear cells, obtained in the third trimester of pregnancy. The receptors were sampled from a female donor in good health, enrolled as a control in a pregnancy study.

V gene TRBV28 combines with J gene TRBJ1-4; TRBD1 aligns across 7 bases. J was trimmed by 7 bases and V by 4 bases; bases with no gene match: 9. Germline V gene sequence: CDR1 MDHEN, CDR2 SYDVKM. The CDR3 is 15 amino acids. CDR3 residues: CASSWALRGSEKLFF. CDR3 in DNA: TGTGCCAGCAGTTGGGCCCTCAGGGGGTCTGAAAAACTGTTTTTT.

The chain uses TRBV4-1 and TRBJ1-1; 9 bases agree with TRBD1. V was pared by 5 bases and J by 5 bases, with 9 bases of the junction left unmatched. The CDR3 has 15 amino acids. From germline, CDR1 is MGHRA and CDR2 YSYEKL. CDR3 DNA: TGCGCCAGCAGCTTTACACAGGGGGCCTCGACTGAAGCTTTCTTT. It codes for CASSFTQGASTEAFF.

Remarks on this clone: An end of the junction differs from the germline gene, which may be a read error. J is TRBJ2-2 and V is TRBV7-7; perhaps TRBD1 as D (6 bases). Germline loops: CDR1 SSHAT, CDR2 FNYEAQ (reference sequence). The CDR3 totals 16 residues. CDR3 in DNA: TGTGCTAGCAGCCCCGGGTGGGGGCTGAACACCGGGGAGCTGTTTTTT. Encoded protein: CASSPGWGLNTGELFF.

This chain connects TRBV30 to TRBJ2-3; TRBD1 matches 8 bases. CDR3 length equals 15 residues. Germline V gene lookup returns CDR1 GTSNPN and CDR2 SVGIG (reference sequence). Trimming removed 3 bases from V and 2 bases from J; junction bases left unmatched: 7. In DNA, the CDR3 is TGTGCCTGGAGAGGGACAGGAAGACCCACAGATACGCAGTATTTT. This sequence encodes CAWRGTGRPTDTQYF. Filled out from reference TRBV30 and TRBJ2-3, the complete variable domain reads SQTIHQWPATLVQPVGSPLSLECTVEGTSNPNLYWYRQAAGRGLQLLFYSVGIGQISSEVPQNLSASRPQDRQFILSSKKLLLSDSGFYLCAWRGTGRPTDTQYFGPGTRLTVL.

This rearrangement joins TRBV30 to TRBJ1-6; D may be TRBD1 (5 bases). Germline assignment: CDR1 GTSNPN and CDR2 SVGIG (reference sequence). This CDR3 is 13 amino acids long. V dropped 4 bases and J dropped 9 bases, with 13 bases sitting between them. The CDR3 here is CAWMGTIGSPLHF. The CDR3 region has the DNA TGTGCCTGGATGGGGACTATTGGTTCACCCCTCCACTTT. The full variable domain, completed using reference TRBV30 and TRBJ1-6, is SQTIHQWPATLVQPVGSPLSLECTVEGTSNPNLYWYRQAAGRGLQLLFYSVGIGQISSEVPQNLSASRPQDRQFILSSKKLLLSDSGFYLCAWMGTIGSPLHFGNGTRLTVT.

The rearrangement uses TRBV4-1 and TRBJ2-7; the match to TRBD2 covers 8 bases. V lost 2 bases and J lost 2; bases outside the gene matches: 8. Per the germline V gene, CDR1 is MGHRA and CDR2 is YSYEKL. The CDR3 sequence is 16 residues long. The CDR3 loop is CASSQTGGGPPYEQYF. The CDR3 bases are TGCGCCAGCAGCCAAACGGGGGGGGGCCCTCCCTACGAGCAGTACTTC.

V usage is TRBV6-1 and J usage is TRBJ2-1, with D tentatively TRBD2 (5 bases). This CDR3 is 13 amino acids long. V was clipped by 10 bases and J by 9 bases, with 19 bases between them. Germline CDR1 is MNHNS and CDR2 is SASEGT. The DNA of the CDR3 is TGTGCCACCCCGCCCCCACTAGGCGGTGAGCAGTTCTTC. It specifies CATPPPLGGEQFF.

This chain uses TRBV15 with TRBJ1-4; no reliable D call. Trimming removed 0 bases from V and 7 bases from J, with 9 bases in between. The CDR3 sequence is 14 residues long. CDR1 and CDR2 (germline): LNHNV, YYDKDF (reference sequence). CDR3 DNA: TGTGCCACCAGCAGAGACGCGTATGCTGAAAAACTGTTTTTT. Translating it yields CATSRDAYAEKLFF.